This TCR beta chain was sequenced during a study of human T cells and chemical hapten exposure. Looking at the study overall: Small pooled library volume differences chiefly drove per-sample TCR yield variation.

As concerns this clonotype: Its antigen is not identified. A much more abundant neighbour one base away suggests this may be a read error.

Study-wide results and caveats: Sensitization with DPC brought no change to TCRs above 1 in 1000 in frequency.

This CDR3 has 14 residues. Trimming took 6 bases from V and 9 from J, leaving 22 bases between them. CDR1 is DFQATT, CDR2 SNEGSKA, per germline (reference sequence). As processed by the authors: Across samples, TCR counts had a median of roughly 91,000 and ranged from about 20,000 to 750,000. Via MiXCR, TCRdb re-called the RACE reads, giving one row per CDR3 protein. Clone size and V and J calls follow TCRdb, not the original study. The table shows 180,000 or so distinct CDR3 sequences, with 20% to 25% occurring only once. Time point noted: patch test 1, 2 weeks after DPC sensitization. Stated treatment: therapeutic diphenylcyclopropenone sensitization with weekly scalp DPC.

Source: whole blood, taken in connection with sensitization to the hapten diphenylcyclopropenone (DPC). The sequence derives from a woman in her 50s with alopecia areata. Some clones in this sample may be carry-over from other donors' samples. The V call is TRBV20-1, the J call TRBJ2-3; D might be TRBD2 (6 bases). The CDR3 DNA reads TGCAGTGCAAAACGGGGGAGCCCGCTTGGAACGCAGTATTTT. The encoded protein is CSAKRGSPLGTQYF.